The clone carrying this T cell receptor (beta chain) was seen a handful of times. This CDR3 is built from 13 residues. Per germline, CDR1 MNHEY and CDR2 SMNVEV (reference sequence). The ends were cut back, 5 bases at V and 5 bases at J, with 13 bases in the middle. The data belong to a study of naive and memory T cell subsets. Both TRBC1 and TRBC2 were covered by a beta constant-region primer of two equimolar oligonucleotides. Nested alpha and beta constant-region primers with the SP2 primer drove four PCR rounds on ligated cDNA. TCRdb reprocessed the UMI-ligation and nested PCR reads with MiXCR, giving one entry per CDR3 protein. The table shows over 30,000 distinct CDR3 sequences, with about 18% occurring only once.

The rearrangement uses TRBV27 and TRBJ2-7; no reliable D call. The source of this sequence is a human donor in good health. The material sequenced was effector memory CD4+ T cells from blood. Indicated subset: effector memory, CD45RA- CD27-. CDR3 protein: CASSSSVGNEQYF. The CDR3, as DNA: TGTGCCAGCAGTAGCTCCGTAGGGAACGAGCAGTACTTC.